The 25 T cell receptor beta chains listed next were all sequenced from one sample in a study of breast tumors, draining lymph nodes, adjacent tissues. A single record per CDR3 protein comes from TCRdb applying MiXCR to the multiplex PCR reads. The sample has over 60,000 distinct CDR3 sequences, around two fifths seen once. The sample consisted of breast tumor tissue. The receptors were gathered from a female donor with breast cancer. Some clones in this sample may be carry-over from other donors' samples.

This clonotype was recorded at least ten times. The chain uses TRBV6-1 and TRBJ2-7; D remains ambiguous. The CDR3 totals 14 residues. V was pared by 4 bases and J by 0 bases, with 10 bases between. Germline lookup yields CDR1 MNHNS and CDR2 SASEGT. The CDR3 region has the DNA TGTGCCAGCAGTGGAACCGGATCCTCCTACGAGCAGTACTTC. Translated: CASSGTGSSYEQYF.

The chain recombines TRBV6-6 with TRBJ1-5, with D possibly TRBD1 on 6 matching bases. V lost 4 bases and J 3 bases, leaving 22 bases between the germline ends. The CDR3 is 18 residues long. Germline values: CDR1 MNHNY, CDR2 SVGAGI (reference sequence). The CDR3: CASSWGPWGFGANQPQHF. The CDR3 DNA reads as TGTGCCAGCAGTTGGGGGCCCTGGGGGTTTGGGGCCAATCAGCCCCAGCATTTT.

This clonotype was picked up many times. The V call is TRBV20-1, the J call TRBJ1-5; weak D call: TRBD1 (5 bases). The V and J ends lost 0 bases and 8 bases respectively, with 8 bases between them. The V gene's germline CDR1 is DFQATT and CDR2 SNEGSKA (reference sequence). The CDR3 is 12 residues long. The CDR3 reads CSARDGAKPQHF. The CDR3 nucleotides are TGCAGTGCTAGAGATGGGGCGAAGCCCCAGCATTTT.

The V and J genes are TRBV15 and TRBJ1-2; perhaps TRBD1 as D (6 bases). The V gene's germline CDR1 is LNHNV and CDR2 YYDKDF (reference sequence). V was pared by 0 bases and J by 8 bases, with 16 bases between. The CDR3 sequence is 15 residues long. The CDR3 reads CATSRDFAGGVGYTF. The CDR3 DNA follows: TGTGCCACCAGCAGAGATTTCGCGGGGGGCGTGGGCTACACCTTC. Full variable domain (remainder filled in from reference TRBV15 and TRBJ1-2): DAMVIQNPRYQVTQFGKPVTLSCSQTLNHNVMYWYQQKSSQAPKLLFHYYDKDFNNEADTPDNFQSRRPNTSFCFLDIRSPGLGDTAMYLCATSRDFAGGVGYTFGSGTRLTVV.

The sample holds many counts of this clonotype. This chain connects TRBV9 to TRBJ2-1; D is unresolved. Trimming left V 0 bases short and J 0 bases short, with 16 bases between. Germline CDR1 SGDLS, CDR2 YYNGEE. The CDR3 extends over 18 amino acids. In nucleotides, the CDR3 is TGTGCCAGCAGCGTAGCGGGCGGCATTACGCACTCCTACAATGAGCAGTTCTTC. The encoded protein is CASSVAGGITHSYNEQFF.

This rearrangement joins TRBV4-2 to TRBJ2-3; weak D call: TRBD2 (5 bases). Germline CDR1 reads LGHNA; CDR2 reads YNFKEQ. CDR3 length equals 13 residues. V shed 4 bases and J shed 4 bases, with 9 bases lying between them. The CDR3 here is CASSRTASDTQYF. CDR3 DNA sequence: TGTGCCAGCAGCCGGACTGCCTCAGATACGCAGTATTTT.

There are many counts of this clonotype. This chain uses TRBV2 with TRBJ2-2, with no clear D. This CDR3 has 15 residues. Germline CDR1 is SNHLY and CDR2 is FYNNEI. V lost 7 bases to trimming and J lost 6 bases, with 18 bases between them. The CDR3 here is CASKALDLNPGELFF. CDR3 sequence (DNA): TGTGCCAGCAAAGCCCTAGATTTGAATCCCGGGGAGCTGTTTTTT.

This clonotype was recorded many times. The CDR3: CASRIADTQYF. The CDR3 region has the DNA TGTGCCAGCAGGATAGCAGATACGCAGTATTTT. V usage is TRBV6-5 and J usage is TRBJ2-3; D is undetermined. Germline lookup yields CDR1 MNHEY and CDR2 SVGAGI. Trimming took 6 bases from V and 4 from J, leaving 5 bases between them. CDR3 length: 11 residues.

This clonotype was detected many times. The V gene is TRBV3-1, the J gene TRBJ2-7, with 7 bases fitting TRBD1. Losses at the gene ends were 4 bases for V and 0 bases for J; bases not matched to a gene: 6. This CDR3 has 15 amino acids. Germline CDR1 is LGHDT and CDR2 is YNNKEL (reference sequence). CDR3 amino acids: CASSRDSDSSYEQYF. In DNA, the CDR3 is TGTGCCAGCAGCCGGGACAGCGATAGCTCCTACGAGCAGTACTTC.

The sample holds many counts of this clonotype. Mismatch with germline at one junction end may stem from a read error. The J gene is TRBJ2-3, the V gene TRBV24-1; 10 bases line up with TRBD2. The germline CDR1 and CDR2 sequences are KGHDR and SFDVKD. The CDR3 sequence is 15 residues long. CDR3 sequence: CATSDFLLAGDKQYF. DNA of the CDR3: TGTGCCACCAGTGATTTTCTTCTAGCGGGGGATAAGCAGTATTTT.

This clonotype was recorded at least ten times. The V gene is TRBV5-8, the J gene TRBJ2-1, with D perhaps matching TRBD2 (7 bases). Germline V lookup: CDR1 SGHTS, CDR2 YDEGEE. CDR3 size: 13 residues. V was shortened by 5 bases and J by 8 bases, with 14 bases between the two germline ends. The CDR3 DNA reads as TGTGCCAGCAGGAGGTGGGGGGGCTATGAGCAGTTCTTC. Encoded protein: CASRRWGGYEQFF.

This CDR3 reads CASSWHRDMNTEAFF. DNA of the CDR3: TGTGCCAGCAGTTGGCACCGGGACATGAACACTGAAGCTTTCTTT. This sequence joins TRBV6-6 and TRBJ1-1; perhaps TRBD1 as D (6 bases). V lost 4 bases to trimming and J lost 0 bases, with 12 bases between them. Germline assignment: CDR1 MNHNY and CDR2 SVGAGI (reference sequence). The CDR3 sequence is 15 residues long.

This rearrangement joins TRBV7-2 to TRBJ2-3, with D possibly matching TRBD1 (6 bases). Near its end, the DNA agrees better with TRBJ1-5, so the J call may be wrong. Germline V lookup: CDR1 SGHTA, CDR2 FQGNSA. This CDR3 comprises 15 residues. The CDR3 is CASSLSGDRTYEQHF. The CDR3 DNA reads TGTGCCAGCAGCTTAAGTGGTGACAGGACCTACGAGCAGCATTTT.

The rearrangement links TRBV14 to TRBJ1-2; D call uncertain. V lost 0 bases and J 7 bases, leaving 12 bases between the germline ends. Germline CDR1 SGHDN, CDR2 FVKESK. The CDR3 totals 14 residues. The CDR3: CASSQDLWETGYTF. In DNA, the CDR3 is TGTGCCAGCAGCCAAGATCTTTGGGAGACTGGCTACACCTTC. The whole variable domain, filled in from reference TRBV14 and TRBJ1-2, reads EAGVTQFPSHSVIEKGQTVTLRCDPISGHDNLYWYRRVMGKEIKFLLHFVKESKQDESGMPNNRFLAERTGGTYSTLKVQPAELEDSGVYFCASSQDLWETGYTFGSGTRLTVV.

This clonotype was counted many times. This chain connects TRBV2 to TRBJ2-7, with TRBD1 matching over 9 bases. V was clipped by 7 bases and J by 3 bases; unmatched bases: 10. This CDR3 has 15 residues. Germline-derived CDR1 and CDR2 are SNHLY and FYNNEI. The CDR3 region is CASKKDGTGNYEQYF. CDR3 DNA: TGTGCCAGCAAGAAGGATGGGACAGGGAACTACGAGCAGTACTTC.

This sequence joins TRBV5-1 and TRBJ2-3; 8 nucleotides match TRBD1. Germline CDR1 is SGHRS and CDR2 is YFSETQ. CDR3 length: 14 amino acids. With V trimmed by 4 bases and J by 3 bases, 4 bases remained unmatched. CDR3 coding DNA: TGCGCCAGCAGCCTTCGACAGGGGACAGATACGCAGTATTTT. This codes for CASSLRQGTDTQYF.

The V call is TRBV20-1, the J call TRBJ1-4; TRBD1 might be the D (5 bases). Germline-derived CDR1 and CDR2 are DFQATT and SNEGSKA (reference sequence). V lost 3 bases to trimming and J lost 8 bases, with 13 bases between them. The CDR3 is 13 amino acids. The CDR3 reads CSASTPRGEKLFF. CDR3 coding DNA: TGCAGTGCTAGTACCCCCCGGGGCGAAAAACTGTTTTTT.

The CDR3 loop reads CSAPRTLLSTGTQYF. Here the CDR3 DNA reads TGCAGCGCACCAAGGACCCTCCTAAGCACAGGTACACAGTATTTT. J is TRBJ2-3 and V is TRBV29-1, with D perhaps TRBD1 (5 bases). The V end lost 7 bases, the J end lost 12 bases, and 29 bases lay between the germline ends. The CDR3 is 15 amino acids. The germline CDR1 and CDR2 sequences are SQVTM and ANQGSEA.

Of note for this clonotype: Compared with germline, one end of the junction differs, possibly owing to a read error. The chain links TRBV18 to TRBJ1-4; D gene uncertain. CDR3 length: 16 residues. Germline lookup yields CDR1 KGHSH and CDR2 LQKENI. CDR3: CAGSPLIAATNEKLFF. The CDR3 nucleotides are TGTGCCGGCTCACCATTGATTGCGGCAACTAATGAAAAACTGTTTTTC.

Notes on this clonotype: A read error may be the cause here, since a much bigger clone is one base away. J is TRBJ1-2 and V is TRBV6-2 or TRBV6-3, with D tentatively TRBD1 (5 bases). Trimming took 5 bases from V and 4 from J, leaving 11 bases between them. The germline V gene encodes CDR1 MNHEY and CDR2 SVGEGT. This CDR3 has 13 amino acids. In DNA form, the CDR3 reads TGTGCCAGCAGTCACCCAGGGACCTATGGCTACACCTTC. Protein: CASSHPGTYGYTF.

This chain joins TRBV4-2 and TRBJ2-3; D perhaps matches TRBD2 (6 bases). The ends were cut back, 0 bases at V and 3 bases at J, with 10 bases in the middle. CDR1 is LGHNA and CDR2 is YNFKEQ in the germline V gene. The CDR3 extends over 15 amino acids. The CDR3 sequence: CASSQEFGGTDTQYF. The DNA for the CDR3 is TGTGCCAGCAGCCAAGAGTTTGGGGGGACAGATACGCAGTATTTT.

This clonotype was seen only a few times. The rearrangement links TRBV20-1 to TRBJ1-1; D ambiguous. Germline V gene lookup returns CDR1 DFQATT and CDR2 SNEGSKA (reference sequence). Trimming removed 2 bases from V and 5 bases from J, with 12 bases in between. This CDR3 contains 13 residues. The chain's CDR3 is CSARPDIWTEAFF. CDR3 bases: TGCAGTGCTAGACCCGACATATGGACTGAAGCTTTCTTT.

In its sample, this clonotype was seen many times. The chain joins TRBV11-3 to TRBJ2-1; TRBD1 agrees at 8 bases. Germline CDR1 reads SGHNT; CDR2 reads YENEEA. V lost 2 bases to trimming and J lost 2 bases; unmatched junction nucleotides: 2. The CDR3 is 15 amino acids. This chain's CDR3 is CASSLIQGAYNEQFF. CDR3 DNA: TGTGCCAGCAGCTTAATACAGGGGGCCTACAATGAGCAGTTCTTC.

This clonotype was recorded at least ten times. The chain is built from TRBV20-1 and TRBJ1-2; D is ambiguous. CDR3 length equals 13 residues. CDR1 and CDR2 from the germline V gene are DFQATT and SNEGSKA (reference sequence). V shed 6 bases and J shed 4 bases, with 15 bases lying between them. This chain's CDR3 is CSAPSGQIYGYTF. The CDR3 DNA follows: TGCAGTGCCCCTAGCGGGCAGATCTATGGCTACACCTTC.

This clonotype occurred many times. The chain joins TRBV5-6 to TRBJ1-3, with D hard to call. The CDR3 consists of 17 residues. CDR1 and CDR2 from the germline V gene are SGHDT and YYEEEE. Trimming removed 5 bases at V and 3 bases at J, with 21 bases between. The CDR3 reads CASSYPDSGFGGNTIYF. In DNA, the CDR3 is TGTGCCAGCAGTTACCCGGACTCCGGGTTCGGTGGAAACACCATATATTTT.